This TCR beta chain was sequenced for a study of vaccination and CD4 T cells after COVID-19 (dated by TCRdb to 2021 to 2024). A note on the overall study: Every convalescent patient had a positive nasal swab PCR test for SARS-CoV-2, with mild disease in several patients and severe disease in one. Post-COVID blood samples from convalescent patients were collected a median of around 100 days after diagnosis, with a range of roughly 35 to 180 days. In over 8 COVID-19 convalescent patients and a handful of infection-naive healthy vaccine recipients, researchers compared the spike-specific CD4+ TCR repertoire from before mRNA vaccination with the repertoire from after. The convalescent cohort comprised six males and four females, including two Hispanic individuals, seven Caucasians, two Asians and one multiracial person. Post-vaccine blood samples were obtained a median of around 74 days after the second vaccine dose, with a range of about 13 to 250 days. Two doses of either the Pfizer-BioNTech BNT162b2 vaccine (n=8) or the Moderna mRNA-1273 vaccine (n=2) were administered to participants.

As encoded in the germline V gene, CDR1 is SGHRS while CDR2 is YFSETQ. V gives up 1 base and J gives up 2 bases, and the segment between their germline ends measures 6 bases. The CDR3 spans 13 residues, from the cysteine through the phenylalanine. CDR3 DNA only is kept here, 39 bases in frame from base 1. With respect to this clonotype: Its antigen is still unknown. The record has no base qualities; no much larger clone is one base away.

Library construction relied on PCR. Data came from an Illumina iSeq 100. The original pipeline was this. Non-productive sequences were filtered out, and CDR3s that did not start with C, did not end with F or W, or were shorter than 7 amino acids were discarded. Levenshtein distances (stringdist) and unrooted phylogenetic trees (ape) in R version 3.6.1 were used to assess CDR3 homology. TCRdb reworked the public reads: Q25 trimming with fastp, MiXCR clone assembly, productive beta chains retained. Rows with one shared CDR3 protein collapse into an entry with the most common genes and DNA. In this record, the V and J calls reflect TCRdb's handling and not the investigators' own analysis. The sample yields tens of thousands of distinct CDR3 sequences; about 60% were counted once. 1.1% of the sample rests with the top ten. The study at large found these results: The number of convalescent patients in the study was relatively small, and the study did not examine early timepoints following natural infection. In convalescent patients, a median around 89% of post-vaccine SARS-CoV-2-reactive clones were detected only after vaccination, suggesting vaccine-specific priming. Of the vaccine-specific clones found in convalescent patients, nearly all (304 of 307) were mono-reactive for SARS-CoV-2 spike instead of being cross-reactive with common cold coronaviruses. The median count of SARS-CoV-2-reactive clonotypes went up from around 23 after infection to approximately 40 after vaccination, although the change was not significant.

The convalescent patients' positive SARS-CoV-2 PCR tests were from March to December 2020, which was before the Alpha, Beta and Delta variants emerged in the United States. Ficoll-Paque Plus gradient centrifugation was used to isolate PBMCs from whole blood, and the isolated PBMCs were then either used fresh or cryopreserved at -140C. The V and J genes are TRBV5-1 and TRBJ1-2; the D segment cannot be called with confidence. This material consisted of CD4+ T cells from blood, taken before SARS-CoV-2 vaccination. The receptor's source is a human donor who had recovered from COVID-19. The CDR3 region reads CASSLIPNYGYTF. The sequence in DNA is TGCGCCAGCAGCTTGATACCGAACTATGGCTACACCTTC.